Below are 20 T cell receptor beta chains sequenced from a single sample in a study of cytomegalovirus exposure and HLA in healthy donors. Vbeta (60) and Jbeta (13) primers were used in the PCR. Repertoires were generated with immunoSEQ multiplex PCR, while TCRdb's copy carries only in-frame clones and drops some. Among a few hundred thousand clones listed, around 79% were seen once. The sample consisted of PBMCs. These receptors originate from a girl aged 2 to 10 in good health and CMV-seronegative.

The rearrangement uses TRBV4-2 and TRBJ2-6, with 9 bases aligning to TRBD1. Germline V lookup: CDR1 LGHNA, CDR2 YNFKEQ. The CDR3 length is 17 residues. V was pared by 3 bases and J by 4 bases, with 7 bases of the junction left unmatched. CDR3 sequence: CASSQDYRGLGANVLTF. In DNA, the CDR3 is TGTGCCAGCAGCCAGGATTACAGGGGGCTCGGGGCCAACGTCCTGACTTTC.

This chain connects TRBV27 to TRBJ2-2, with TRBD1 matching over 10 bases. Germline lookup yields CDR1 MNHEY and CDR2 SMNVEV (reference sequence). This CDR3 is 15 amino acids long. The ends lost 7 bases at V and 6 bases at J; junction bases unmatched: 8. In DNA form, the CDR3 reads TGTGCCAGCACCACCGGGACAGGGGTTCCCGGGGAGCTGTTTTTT. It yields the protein CASTTGTGVPGELFF.

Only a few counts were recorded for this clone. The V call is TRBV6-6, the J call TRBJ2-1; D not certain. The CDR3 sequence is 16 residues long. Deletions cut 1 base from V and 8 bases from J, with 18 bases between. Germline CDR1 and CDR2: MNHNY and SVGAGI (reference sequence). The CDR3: CASSYFYEDLAHEQFF. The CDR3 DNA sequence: TGTGCCAGCAGTTACTTTTACGAAGACTTGGCGCATGAGCAGTTCTTC.

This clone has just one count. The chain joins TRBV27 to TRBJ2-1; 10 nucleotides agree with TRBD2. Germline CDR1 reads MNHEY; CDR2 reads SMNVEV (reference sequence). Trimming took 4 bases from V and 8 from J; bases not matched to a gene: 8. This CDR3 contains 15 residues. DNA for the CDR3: TGTGCCAGCAGTTCAGCGGGGGGGCGTTCGGATGAGCAGTTCTTC. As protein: CASSSAGGRSDEQFF.

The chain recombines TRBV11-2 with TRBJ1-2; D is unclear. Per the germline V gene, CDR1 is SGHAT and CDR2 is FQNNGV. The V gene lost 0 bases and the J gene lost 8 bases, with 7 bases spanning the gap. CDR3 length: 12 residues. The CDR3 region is CASSLELEGYTF. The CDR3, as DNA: TGTGCCAGCAGCTTAGAGCTCGAGGGCTACACCTTC.

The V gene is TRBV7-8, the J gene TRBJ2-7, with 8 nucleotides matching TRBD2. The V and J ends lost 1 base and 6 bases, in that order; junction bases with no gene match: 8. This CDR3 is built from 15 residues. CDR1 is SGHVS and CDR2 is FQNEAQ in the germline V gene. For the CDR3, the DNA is TGTGCCAGCAGCTTAGAGTTCGGGGGGGTTGGCGAGCAGTACTTC. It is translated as CASSLEFGGVGEQYF. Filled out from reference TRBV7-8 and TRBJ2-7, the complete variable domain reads GAGVSQSPRYKVAKRGQDVALRCDPISGHVSLFWYQQALGQGPEFLTYFQNEAQLDKSGLPSDRFFAERPEGSVSTLKIQRTQQEDSAVYLCASSLEFGGVGEQYFGPGTRLTVT.

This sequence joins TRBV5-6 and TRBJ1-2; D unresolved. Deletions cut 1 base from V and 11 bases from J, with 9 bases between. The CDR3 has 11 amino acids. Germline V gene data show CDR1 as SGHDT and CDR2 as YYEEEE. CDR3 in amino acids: CASSLFKLYTF. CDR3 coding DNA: TGTGCCAGCAGCTTGTTTAAGCTATACACCTTC.

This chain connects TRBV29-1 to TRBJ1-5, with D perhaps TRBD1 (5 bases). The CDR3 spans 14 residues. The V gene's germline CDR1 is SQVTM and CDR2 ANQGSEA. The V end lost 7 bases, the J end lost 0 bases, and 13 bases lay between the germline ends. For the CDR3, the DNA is TGCAGCGCCGCGGAAGGGGATAGCAATCAGCCCCAGCATTTT. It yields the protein CSAAEGDSNQPQHF.

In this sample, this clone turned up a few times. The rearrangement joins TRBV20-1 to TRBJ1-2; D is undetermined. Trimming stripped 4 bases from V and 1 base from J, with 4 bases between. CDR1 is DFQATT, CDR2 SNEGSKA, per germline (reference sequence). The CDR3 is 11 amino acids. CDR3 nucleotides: TGCAGTGCTATCGGTAACTATGGCTACACCTTC. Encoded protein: CSAIGNYGYTF.

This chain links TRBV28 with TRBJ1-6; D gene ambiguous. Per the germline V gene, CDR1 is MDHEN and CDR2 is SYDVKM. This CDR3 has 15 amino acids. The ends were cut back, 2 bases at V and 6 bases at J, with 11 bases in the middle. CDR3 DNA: TGTGCCAGCAGTTTAAGCGGGGTGAGTAATTCACCCCTCCACTTT. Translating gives CASSLSGVSNSPLHF.

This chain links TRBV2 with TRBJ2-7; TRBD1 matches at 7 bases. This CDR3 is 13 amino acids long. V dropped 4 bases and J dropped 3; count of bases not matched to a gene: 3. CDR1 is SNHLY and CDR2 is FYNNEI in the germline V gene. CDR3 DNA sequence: TGTGCCAGCAGTGTAACAGGGGACTACGAGCAGTACTTC. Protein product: CASSVTGDYEQYF.

The CDR3 DNA reads TGTGCCAGCAGTGACTCCGGGACTAGCGGGGATGAGCAGTTCTTC. Its translation is CASSDSGTSGDEQFF. This chain connects TRBV6-4 to TRBJ2-1, with 13 bases lining up with TRBD2. Germline V gene lookup returns CDR1 MRHNA and CDR2 SNTAGT. This CDR3 contains 15 residues. V shed 0 bases and J 8 bases; nucleotides not matched to a gene: 1.

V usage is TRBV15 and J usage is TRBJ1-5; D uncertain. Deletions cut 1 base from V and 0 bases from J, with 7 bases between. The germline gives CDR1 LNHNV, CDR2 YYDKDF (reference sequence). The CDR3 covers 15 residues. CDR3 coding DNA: TGTGCCACCAGCAGAGGCCGAGATAGCAATCAGCCCCAGCATTTT. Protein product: CATSRGRDSNQPQHF.

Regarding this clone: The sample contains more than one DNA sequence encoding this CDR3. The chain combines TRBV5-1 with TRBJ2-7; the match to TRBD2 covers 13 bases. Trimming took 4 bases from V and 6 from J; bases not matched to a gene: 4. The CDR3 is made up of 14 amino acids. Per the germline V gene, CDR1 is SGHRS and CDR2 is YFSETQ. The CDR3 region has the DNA TGCGCCAGCAGCCCCGGACTAGCGGGAGCCGAGCAGTACTTC. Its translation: CASSPGLAGAEQYF.

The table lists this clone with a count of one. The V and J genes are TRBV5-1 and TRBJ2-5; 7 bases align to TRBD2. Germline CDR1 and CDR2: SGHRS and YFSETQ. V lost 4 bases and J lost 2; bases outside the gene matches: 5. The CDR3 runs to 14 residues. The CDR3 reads CASSPGAGQETQYF. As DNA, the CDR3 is TGCGCCAGCAGCCCCGGAGCGGGGCAAGAGACCCAGTACTTC. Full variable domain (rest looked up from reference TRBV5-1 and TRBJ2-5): KAGVTQTPRYLIKTRGQQVTLSCSPISGHRSVSWYQQTPGQGLQFLFEYFSETQRNKGNFPGRFSGRQFSNSRSEMNVSTLELGDSALYLCASSPGAGQETQYFGPGTRLLVL.

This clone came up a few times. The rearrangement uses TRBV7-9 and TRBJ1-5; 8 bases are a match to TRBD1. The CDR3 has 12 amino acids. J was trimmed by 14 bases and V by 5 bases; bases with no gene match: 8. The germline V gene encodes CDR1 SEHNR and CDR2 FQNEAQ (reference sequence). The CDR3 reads CASSHNQDREHF. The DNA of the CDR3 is TGTGCCAGCAGCCACAACCAGGACAGGGAGCATTTT.

CDR3: CASSPPWEAKNIQYF. Written as DNA, the CDR3 is TGTGCCAGCAGTCCCCCGTGGGAGGCCAAAAACATTCAGTACTTC. This chain connects TRBV6-6 to TRBJ2-4; D is perhaps TRBD2 (5 bases). The germline CDR1 and CDR2 sequences are MNHNY and SVGAGI (reference sequence). The CDR3 is 15 amino acids. The V end lost 5 bases, the J end lost 1 base, and 12 bases lay between the germline ends.

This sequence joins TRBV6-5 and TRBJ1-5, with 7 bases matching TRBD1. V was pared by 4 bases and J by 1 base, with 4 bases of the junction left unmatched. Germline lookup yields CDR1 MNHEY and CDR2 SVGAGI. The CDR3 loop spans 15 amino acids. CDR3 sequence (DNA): TGTGCCAGCAGTTCAGAACAGGGGAGCAATCAGCCCCAGCATTTT. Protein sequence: CASSSEQGSNQPQHF.

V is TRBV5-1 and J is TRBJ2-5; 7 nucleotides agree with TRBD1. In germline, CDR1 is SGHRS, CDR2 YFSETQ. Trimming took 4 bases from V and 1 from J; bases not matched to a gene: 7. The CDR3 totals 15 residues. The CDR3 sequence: CASSPRGGPQETQYF. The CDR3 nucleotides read TGCGCCAGCAGCCCTCGAGGGGGCCCCCAAGAGACCCAGTACTTC.

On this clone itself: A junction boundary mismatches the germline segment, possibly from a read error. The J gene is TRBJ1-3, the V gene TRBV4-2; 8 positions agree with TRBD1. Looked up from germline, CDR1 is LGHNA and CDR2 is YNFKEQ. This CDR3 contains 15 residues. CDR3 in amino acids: CASGQDRGSGNTIYF. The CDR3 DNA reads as TGTGCCAGCGGCCAAGACAGGGGATCTGGAAACACCATATATTTT.